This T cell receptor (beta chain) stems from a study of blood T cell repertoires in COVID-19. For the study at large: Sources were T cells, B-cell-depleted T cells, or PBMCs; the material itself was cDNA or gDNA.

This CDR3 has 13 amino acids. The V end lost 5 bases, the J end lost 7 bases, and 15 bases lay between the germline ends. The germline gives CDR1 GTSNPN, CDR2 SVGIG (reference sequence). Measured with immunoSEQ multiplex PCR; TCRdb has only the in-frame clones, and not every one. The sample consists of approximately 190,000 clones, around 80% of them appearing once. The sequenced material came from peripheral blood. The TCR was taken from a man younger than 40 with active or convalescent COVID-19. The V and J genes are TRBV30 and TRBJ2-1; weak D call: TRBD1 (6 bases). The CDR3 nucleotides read TGTGCCTGGTCGCAGGGGCTTGCGAATGAGCAGTTCTTC. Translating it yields CAWSQGLANEQFF.